This note documents a single T cell receptor beta chain sequence. The entry originates in a study of blood T cell repertoires in COVID-19. Study at large: The United States, Italy and Spain provided the acute and convalescent COVID-19 samples.

In the study's own analysis: Estimation of nucleated cell counts was performed using reference gene primer amplification. Sequencing used immunoSEQ multiplex PCR; TCRdb keeps in-frame clones, though not all of them. D and trimming were read from the DNA, whereas the V and J calls and clone size are those reported in that table. The table shows about 230,000 clones, with roughly 83% occurring only once. Trimming left V 3 bases short and J 2 bases short, with 19 bases between. The CDR3 contains 17 residues. Germline CDR1 reads LNHDA; CDR2 reads SQIVND (reference sequence). Sequencing input: peripheral blood. The sequence derives from a woman in her 70s with active or convalescent COVID-19. This chain connects TRBV19 to TRBJ1-2; D gene unclear. DNA of the CDR3: TGTGCCAGTAGTATTCCCCTCCAGGCACCGCTGAACTATGGCTACACCTTC. The encoded protein is CASSIPLQAPLNYGYTF.